What follows are 28 T cell receptor beta chains derived from one specimen sequenced in a study of T cell responses to AZD1222 COVID-19 vaccine. Sequencing was performed with immunoSEQ multiplex PCR; in TCRdb, only in-frame clones are kept and a portion is missing. This table has roughly 150,000 clones, 90% to 95% appearing once. Specimen: peripheral blood, collected on day 0 of AZD1222 vaccination. The receptors shown here come from an adult in good health.

The chain links TRBV4-1 to TRBJ1-5; perhaps TRBD1 as D (6 bases). V shed 1 base and J shed 5 bases, with 15 bases lying between them. Germline V gene lookup returns CDR1 MGHRA and CDR2 YSYEKL. CDR3 length equals 16 residues. The DNA for the CDR3 is TGCGCCAGCAGCCAAGGCCCTGGCAGGGGCCATCAGCCCCAGCATTTT. This sequence encodes CASSQGPGRGHQPQHF.

The chain combines TRBV19 with TRBJ2-4, with 7 bases identical to TRBD2. The V and J ends lost 8 bases and 0 bases, in that order; junction bases with no gene match: 1. The CDR3 length is 13 residues. CDR1 and CDR2 (germline): LNHDA, SQIVND (reference sequence). CDR3 bases: TGTGCCAGTCGGGGGGTAGCCAAAAACATTCAGTACTTC. It encodes CASRGVAKNIQYF. Using reference TRBV19 and TRBJ2-4 for the parts outside the CDR3, the full variable domain is DGGITQSPKYLFRKEGQNVTLSCEQNLNHDAMYWYRQDPGQGLRLIYYSQIVNDFQKGDIAEGYSVSREKKESFPLTVTSAQKNPTAFYLCASRGVAKNIQYFGAGTRLSVL.

J is TRBJ1-1 and V is TRBV19, with 10 bases identical to TRBD1. Unmatched junction bases numbered 6, after V lost 4 bases and J lost 1 base. The germline V gene has CDR1 LNHDA and CDR2 SQIVND (reference sequence). CDR3 size: 16 residues. The CDR3 region is CASSTRQGARNTEAFF. CDR3 nucleotides: TGTGCCAGTAGTACCCGACAGGGGGCGAGGAACACTGAAGCTTTCTTT.

This clone was counted once. This chain uses TRBV6-5 with TRBJ1-1; D gene unclear. The germline V and J ends were trimmed by 2 bases and 6 bases, with 16 bases remaining between them. The CDR3 sequence is 15 residues long. From germline, CDR1 is MNHEY and CDR2 SVGAGI. CDR3 nucleotide sequence: TGTGCCAGCAGTTACAGGGCTGTAAGGAGCGCTGAAGCTTTCTTT. Residues: CASSYRAVRSAEAFF.

V usage is TRBV11-2 and J usage is TRBJ2-1; 7 bases map to TRBD2. Trimming cost V 0 bases and J 15 bases; bases outside gene matches: 8. Germline CDR1 is SGHAT and CDR2 is FQNNGV. The CDR3 is 13 residues long. CDR3 loop: CASSLDLAATGFF. CDR3 sequence (DNA): TGTGCCAGCAGCTTAGATCTAGCGGCTACGGGGTTCTTC.

The chain combines TRBV7-9 with TRBJ2-3; no definite D call. V lost 5 bases and J 0 bases, leaving 12 bases between the germline ends. The CDR3 loop spans 15 amino acids. Germline-derived CDR1 and CDR2 are SEHNR and FQNEAQ (reference sequence). CDR3 sequence (DNA): TGTGCCAGCAGCATTCTAGGCCCCAGCACAGATACGCAGTATTTT. Encoded protein: CASSILGPSTDTQYF.

V usage is TRBV28 and J usage is TRBJ1-3, with D possibly being TRBD1 (5 bases). Germline V gene sequence: CDR1 MDHEN, CDR2 SYDVKM. The V and J ends lost 7 bases and 4 bases respectively, with 20 bases between them. This CDR3 is built from 16 residues. The CDR3 coding sequence is TGTGCCAGCACCCGCGTCGGCAGGGCGGGAGGAAACACCATATATTTT. Protein: CASTRVGRAGGNTIYF. Looking up the rest from reference TRBV28 and TRBJ1-3 gives the full variable domain: DVKVTQSSRYLVKRTGEKVFLECVQDMDHENMFWYRQDPGLGLRLIYFSYDVKMKEKGDIPEGYSVSREKKERFSLILESASTNQTSMYLCASTRVGRAGGNTIYFGEGSWLTVV.

This chain joins TRBV7-3 and TRBJ1-5; D is unclear. The germline V and J ends were trimmed by 5 bases and 2 bases, with 13 bases remaining between them. Looked up from germline, CDR1 is SGHTA and CDR2 is FQGTGA. The CDR3 sequence is 15 residues long. This CDR3 is CASSPPFIGNQPQHF. CDR3 bases: TGTGCCAGCAGCCCTCCATTTATTGGCAATCAGCCCCAGCATTTT.

The chain carries TRBV7-6 and TRBJ2-7; D possibly corresponds to TRBD2 (6 bases). The ends were cut back, 1 base at V and 5 bases at J, with 12 bases in the middle. Germline CDR1 and CDR2: SGHVS and FNYEAQ. The CDR3 is 14 residues long. CDR3: CASSLGGGTHEQYF. Here the CDR3 DNA reads TGTGCCAGCAGCTTAGGTGGCGGGACTCACGAGCAGTACTTC.

In this sample, this clone turned up a few times. V and J are TRBV28 and TRBJ1-3; D ambiguous. Germline assignment: CDR1 MDHEN and CDR2 SYDVKM. Deletions cut 3 bases from V and 3 bases from J, with 3 bases between. The CDR3 loop spans 12 amino acids. CDR3 nucleotide sequence: TGTGCCAGCAGTTTCGTTGGAAACACCATATATTTT. It yields the protein CASSFVGNTIYF.

This chain joins TRBV27 and TRBJ1-6; D not certain. From germline, CDR1 is MNHEY and CDR2 SMNVEV (reference sequence). The CDR3 is 15 amino acids. V was cut by 1 base and J by 8 bases, with 12 bases left in between. CDR3: CASSLFSIADSPLHF. As DNA, the CDR3 is TGTGCCAGCAGTTTATTCTCCATTGCCGATTCACCCCTCCACTTT.

This clone occurred once. V is TRBV2 and J is TRBJ1-5, with D maybe TRBD1 (5 bases). Germline-derived CDR1 and CDR2 are SNHLY and FYNNEI. The ends were cut back, 3 bases at V and 3 bases at J, with 9 bases in the middle. The CDR3 is made up of 14 amino acids. The CDR3 is CASSDGGFNQPQHF. The CDR3 DNA is TGTGCCAGCAGTGATGGGGGGTTCAATCAGCCCCAGCATTTT.

The chain couples TRBV3-1 (or the pseudogene TRBV3-2) to TRBJ2-3, with a weak D call TRBD1 (5 bases). V dropped 5 bases and J dropped 7 bases, with 13 bases sitting between them. The germline CDR1 and CDR2 sequences are LGHDT and YNNKEL (reference sequence). There are 13 residues in the CDR3. This chain's CDR3 is CASSFKGQNTQYF. Written as DNA, the CDR3 is TGTGCCAGCAGCTTCAAGGGGCAAAATACGCAGTATTTT.

The chain carries TRBV19 and TRBJ2-5; TRBD2 matches at 14 bases. This CDR3 is 16 amino acids long. V lost 4 bases to trimming and J lost 5 bases; unmatched junction nucleotides: 6. In germline, CDR1 is LNHDA, CDR2 SQIVND (reference sequence). The chain's CDR3 is CASSTTSGGALETQYF. The DNA of the CDR3 is TGTGCCAGTAGTACGACTAGCGGGGGGGCCCTGGAGACCCAGTACTTC.

The chain couples TRBV19 to TRBJ2-3; maybe TRBD2 (5 bases). Germline V gives CDR1 LNHDA, CDR2 SQIVND (reference sequence). Trimming took off 3 bases at V and 8 bases at J, with 12 bases between the two ends. The CDR3 is 13 residues long. The DNA of the CDR3 is TGTGCCAGTAGTATTTGGGCTAGCCGTACGCAGTATTTT. Amino acids: CASSIWASRTQYF.

V usage is TRBV10-3 and J usage is TRBJ2-1; 7 bases map to TRBD1. Germline V gives CDR1 ENHRY, CDR2 SYGVKD. V was pared by 5 bases and J by 4 bases, with 2 bases of the junction left unmatched. The CDR3 has 13 residues. The CDR3: CAISSDRYNEQFF. In nucleotides, the CDR3 is TGTGCCATCAGTTCGGACAGGTACAATGAGCAGTTCTTC.

V is TRBV2 and J is TRBJ1-1, with D unresolved. The CDR3 is made up of 15 amino acids. Germline-derived CDR1 and CDR2 are SNHLY and FYNNEI. Trimming took off 3 bases at V and 1 base at J, with 12 bases between the two ends. The CDR3 sequence: CASSDGGRSNTEAFF. The CDR3 DNA reads as TGTGCCAGCAGTGACGGCGGCCGGTCGAACACTGAAGCTTTCTTT.

V gene TRBV28 combines with J gene TRBJ1-3, with TRBD1 matching over 7 bases. The junction had 3 bases not matched to a gene; V was cut back by 6 bases and J by 4 bases. The CDR3 is 13 residues long. Germline values: CDR1 MDHEN, CDR2 SYDVKM. CDR3: CASSQGVGNTIYF. In nucleotides, the CDR3 is TGTGCCAGCAGCCAGGGGGTCGGAAACACCATATATTTT.

This chain connects TRBV9 to TRBJ2-7; D gene ambiguous. Germline assignment: CDR1 SGDLS and CDR2 YYNGEE. The CDR3 sequence is 13 residues long. V was pared by 2 bases and J by 0 bases, with 6 bases between. CDR3: CASSVDGSYEQYF. In DNA form, the CDR3 reads TGTGCCAGCAGCGTTGACGGCTCCTACGAGCAGTACTTC.

The chain has TRBV2 and TRBJ1-1; the match to TRBD1 covers 7 bases. Trimming took 2 bases from V and 11 from J; bases not matched to a gene: 17. CDR3 length: 16 residues. Germline CDR1 reads SNHLY; CDR2 reads FYNNEI. The CDR3 spells CASSELTTGSAIGAFF. CDR3 bases: TGTGCCAGCAGTGAACTGACGACAGGGTCGGCTATCGGGGCTTTCTTT.

The chain has TRBV4-2 and TRBJ1-2, with D possibly TRBD1 on 5 matching bases. CDR1 LGHNA and CDR2 YNFKEQ come from the germline V gene. The CDR3 length is 14 residues. Trimming removed 0 bases from V and 6 bases from J, with 11 bases in between. CDR3 sequence (DNA): TGTGCCAGCAGCCAAGACCCCCGGGGGGATGGCTACACCTTC. It specifies CASSQDPRGDGYTF.

This clone has a single count. The chain carries TRBV7-6 and TRBJ2-2, with TRBD1 matching over 10 bases. This CDR3 contains 18 residues. Trimming at V came to 0 bases and at J to 7 bases, leaving 11 bases not matched to a gene. Germline V lookup: CDR1 SGHVS, CDR2 FNYEAQ. CDR3 in amino acids: CASSLAQGDRGRGGELFF. The CDR3 DNA sequence: TGTGCCAGCAGCTTAGCGCAAGGTGACAGGGGGCGCGGCGGGGAGCTGTTTTTT.

This clone was observed a single time. The chain has TRBV7-2 and TRBJ2-7, with 10 bases aligning to TRBD2. V gave up 2 bases and J gave up 2 bases; unmatched junction bases: 6. Per germline, CDR1 SGHTA and CDR2 FQGNSA. CDR3 size: 16 residues. The CDR3, as DNA: TGTGCCAGCAGCTTATCTAGCGGGAGATTGACCTACGAGCAGTACTTC. It yields the protein CASSLSSGRLTYEQYF.

V usage is TRBV9 and J usage is TRBJ2-1; unclear D gene. Germline CDR1 reads SGDLS; CDR2 reads YYNGEE. CDR3 length equals 18 residues. V was cut by 0 bases and J by 2 bases, with 18 bases left in between. CDR3 coding DNA: TGTGCCAGCAGCGTAGCCCTCTCGACGTCTCACACCTACAATGAGCAGTTCTTC. Residues: CASSVALSTSHTYNEQFF.

The chain couples TRBV14 to TRBJ2-3; 12 bases match TRBD2. Germline V lookup: CDR1 SGHDN, CDR2 FVKESK. This CDR3 has 16 amino acids. Trimming took 5 bases from V and 2 from J; bases not matched to a gene: 5. The CDR3 sequence: CASSFGLAGYTDTQYF. CDR3 sequence (DNA): TGTGCCAGCAGCTTCGGACTAGCGGGATACACAGATACGCAGTATTTT.

The chain links TRBV10-3 to TRBJ2-2; TRBD1 matches 10 bases. The length of the CDR3 is 14 residues. V shed 6 bases and J 5 bases; nucleotides not matched to a gene: 3. In germline, CDR1 is ENHRY, CDR2 SYGVKD. The CDR3 nucleotides are TGTGCCATCAGGCAGGGACAGGGGACCGGGGAGCTGTTTTTT. Translation gives CAIRQGQGTGELFF.

The V gene is TRBV11-2, the J gene TRBJ1-1; possibly TRBD1 for D (5 bases). The CDR3 runs 14 residues. Germline V gene lookup returns CDR1 SGHAT and CDR2 FQNNGV. Deletions cut 2 bases from V and 11 bases from J, with 18 bases between. The CDR3 DNA reads as TGTGCCAGCAGCTTAACTTCGTCGGGGGACGTGGCTTTCTTT. The encoded protein is CASSLTSSGDVAFF.

This sequence joins TRBV9 and TRBJ2-3; 8 nucleotides line up with TRBD2. Losses at the gene ends were 1 base for V and 0 bases for J; bases not matched to a gene: 1. The CDR3 is made up of 15 amino acids. Per the germline V gene, CDR1 is SGDLS and CDR2 is YYNGEE. This CDR3 is CASSVLAGSTDTQYF. Here the CDR3 DNA reads TGTGCCAGCAGCGTATTAGCGGGAAGCACAGATACGCAGTATTTT.